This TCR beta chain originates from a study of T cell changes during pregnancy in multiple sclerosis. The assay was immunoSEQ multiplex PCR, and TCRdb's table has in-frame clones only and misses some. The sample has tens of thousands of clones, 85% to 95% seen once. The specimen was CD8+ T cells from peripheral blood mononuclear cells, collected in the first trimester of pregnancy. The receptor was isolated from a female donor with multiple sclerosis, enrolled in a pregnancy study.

The CDR3 sequence is CASSQAGPNTEAFF. In DNA, the CDR3 is TGTGCCAGCAGTCAGGCGGGACCGAACACTGAAGCTTTCTTT. This chain joins TRBV6-5 and TRBJ1-1; D may be TRBD1 (5 bases). Trimming stripped 5 bases from V and 1 base from J, with 11 bases between. The CDR3 is 14 amino acids. CDR1 and CDR2 from the germline V gene are MNHEY and SVGAGI.